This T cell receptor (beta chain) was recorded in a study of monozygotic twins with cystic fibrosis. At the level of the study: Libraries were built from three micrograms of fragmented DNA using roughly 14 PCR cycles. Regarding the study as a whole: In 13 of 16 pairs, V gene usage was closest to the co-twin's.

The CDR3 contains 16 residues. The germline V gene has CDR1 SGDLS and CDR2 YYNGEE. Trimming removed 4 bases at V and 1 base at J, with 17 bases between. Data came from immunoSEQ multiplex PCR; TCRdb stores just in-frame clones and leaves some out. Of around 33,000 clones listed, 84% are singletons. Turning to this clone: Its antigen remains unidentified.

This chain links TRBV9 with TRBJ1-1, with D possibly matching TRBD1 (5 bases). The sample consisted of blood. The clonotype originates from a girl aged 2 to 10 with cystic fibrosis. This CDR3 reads CASSLQVGLPNTEAFF. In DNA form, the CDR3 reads TGTGCCAGCAGCCTTCAAGTGGGACTGCCGAACACTGAAGCTTTCTTT.